Shown below are 4 T cell receptor beta chains from a single sample sequenced in a study of blood T cell repertoires in COVID-19 (dated by TCRdb to about 2020). The library was generated by the immunoSEQ multiplex PCR assay. This is the immuneACCESS table as TCRdb keeps it, with only in-frame sequences that have V and J called. A part of the clones is gone; compared with another copy, unresolved V genes explain less than half, and the rest is unexplained. The sample table holds about 120,000 clones, of which approximately 85% were seen once. The ten most abundant clones make up around 9.9% of the sample. Sequencing input: peripheral blood. Receptor source: a man at least 80 years old with acute or convalescent COVID-19.

The chain couples TRBV19 to TRBJ2-1; weak D call: TRBD2 (6 bases). Trimming left V 5 bases short and J 3 bases short, with 14 bases between. Germline V gives CDR1 LNHDA, CDR2 SQIVND (reference sequence). The CDR3 runs 15 residues. This CDR3 is CASSGRGSHYNEQFF. The CDR3 coding sequence is TGTGCCAGTAGTGGACGGGGGAGTCACTACAATGAGCAGTTCTTC. The entire variable domain, with the rest obtained from reference TRBV19 and TRBJ2-1, is as follows: DGGITQSPKYLFRKEGQNVTLSCEQNLNHDAMYWYRQDPGQGLRLIYYSQIVNDFQKGDIAEGYSVSREKKESFPLTVTSAQKNPTAFYLCASSGRGSHYNEQFFGPGTRLTVL.

J is TRBJ1-3 and V is TRBV7-8; 10 bases match TRBD1. This CDR3 spans 16 amino acids. CDR1 is SGHVS and CDR2 is FQNEAQ in the germline V gene. V trimming: 4 bases; J trimming: 0 bases; junction bases outside the gene matches: 3. The DNA of the CDR3 is TGTGCCAGCAGCTACCGGGACAGGGGCTCTGGAAACACCATATATTTT. Amino acid sequence: CASSYRDRGSGNTIYF.

The rearrangement uses TRBV12-3 or TRBV12-4 and TRBJ1-1, with 7 bases aligning to TRBD1. Trimming removed 7 bases from V and 4 bases from J; junction bases left unmatched: 3. The CDR3 is made up of 12 amino acids. The CDR3 spells CASTPGGTEAFF. The CDR3 bases are TGTGCCAGCACCCCAGGGGGCACTGAAGCTTTCTTT.

The chain is built from TRBV5-1 and TRBJ2-2; TRBD1 aligns across 7 bases. The CDR3 sequence is 15 residues long. Germline V gene sequence: CDR1 SGHRS, CDR2 YFSETQ. V shed 4 bases, J shed 0 bases, and the junction held 3 bases outside the gene matches. The CDR3 loop is CASSTGTANTGELFF. In DNA form, the CDR3 reads TGCGCCAGCAGCACCGGGACAGCGAACACCGGGGAGCTGTTTTTT.